These T cell receptor beta chains were read from a single sample in a study of blood T cell repertoires in COVID-19. The table came from immunoSEQ multiplex PCR; TCRdb's copy has only in-frame clones and leaves some out. The repertoire holds about 180,000 clones, 83% seen once, with under 10% in the top ten. The specimen sequenced was peripheral blood. The source of these receptors is a woman aged 70-85 years with COVID-19, enrolled during active disease. CDR3s include the opening cysteine and the closing phenylalanine or tryptophan. A D gene is named only where the DNA matches it firmly. The size field is filled for only some rows; it gives once, few, many or a size class.

NA	TRBV27	TRBD1	TRBJ1-2	CASSSSDRVGGYTF	TGTGCCAGCAGTTCCTCAGACAGGGTGGGTGGCTACACCTTC
NA	TRBV28	TRBD2	TRBJ2-1	CASSRSGSTYNEQFF	TGTGCCAGCAGTCGTAGCGGGAGTACCTACAATGAGCAGTTCTTC
NA	TRBV5-1	TRBD1	TRBJ2-5	CASSLGGGSETQYF	TGCGCCAGCAGCTTGGGAGGGGGCTCGGAGACCCAGTACTTC
NA	TRBV5-1	TRBD1	TRBJ2-2	CASSLEGQGSTGELFF	TGCGCCAGCAGCTTGGAGGGACAGGGAAGTACCGGGGAGCTGTTTTTT
NA	TRBV9	TRBD1	TRBJ1-3	CASSVGDRGFVSGNTIYF	TGTGCCAGCAGCGTAGGGGACAGGGGTTTCGTATCTGGAAACACCATATATTTT
NA	TRBV7-2	TRBD1	TRBJ1-2	CASSLKRTGENWGYGYTF	TGTGCCAGCAGCTTAAAGAGGACAGGGGAAAATTGGGGCTATGGCTACACCTTC
NA	TRBV28	NA	TRBJ2-2	CASSLRTAVRELFF	TGTGCCAGCAGTTTAAGGACAGCAGTTAGGGAGCTGTTTTTT
NA	TRBV9	TRBD2	TRBJ2-5	CASSEGGRRETQYF	TGTGCCAGCAGCGAGGGAGGGCGACGGGAGACCCAGTACTTC
NA	TRBV28	NA	TRBJ1-3	CASSKQGGGNTIYF	TGTGCCAGCAGTAAACAGGGTGGTGGAAACACCATATATTTT
NA	TRBV10-1	TRBD2	TRBJ2-7	CASSEGGRNSYEQYF	TGCGCCAGCAGTGAAGGCGGGAGGAATTCCTACGAGCAGTACTTC
NA	TRBV2	TRBD1	TRBJ2-5	CASRPDRAQETQYF	TGTGCCAGCAGGCCGGACAGGGCACAAGAGACCCAGTACTTC
NA	TRBV19	NA	TRBJ1-5	CASSTGVRNSNQPQHF	TGTGCCAGTAGTACCGGGGTCAGGAATAGCAATCAGCCCCAGCATTTT
NA	TRBV3-1/TRBV3-2	TRBD1	TRBJ1-3	CASSQTGSSGNTIYF	TGTGCCAGCAGCCAGACAGGGAGCTCTGGAAACACCATATATTTT
NA	TRBV7-2	NA	TRBJ1-1	CASSLVFEAFF	TGTGCCAGCAGCTTAGTATTTGAAGCTTTCTTT
many	TRBV5-1	NA	TRBJ2-3	CASSLGTSGTDTQYF	TGCGCCAGCAGCTTGGGGACCTCGGGAACAGATACGCAGTATTTT
NA	TRBV20-1	NA	TRBJ1-2	CSASNPGSSTGYGYTF	TGCAGTGCTAGTAATCCGGGTTCTTCTACTGGTTATGGCTACACCTTC
NA	TRBV28	TRBD1	TRBJ1-2	CASSLNLIGQGSYTF	TGTGCCAGCAGTTTAAATCTGATCGGACAGGGTAGCTACACCTTC
NA	TRBV7-2	NA	TRBJ1-1	CASIETGNTEAFF	TGTGCCAGCATCGAGACAGGGAACACTGAAGCTTTCTTT
NA	TRBV19	TRBD1	TRBJ1-1	CASSYRGNTEAFF	TGTGCCAGTAGTTACAGGGGGAACACTGAAGCTTTCTTT
NA	TRBV2	NA	TRBJ1-6	CASSVSRTDSPLHF	TGTGCCAGCAGTGTGTCCCGTACAGATTCACCCCTCCACTTT
NA	TRBV27	NA	TRBJ2-3	CASTFRDTDTQYF	TGTGCCAGCACTTTCAGGGATACAGATACGCAGTATTTT
NA	TRBV7-8	TRBD2	TRBJ2-1	CASSLRLSGRATEQFF	TGTGCCAGCAGCTTAAGGCTTAGCGGGAGGGCCACTGAGCAGTTCTTC
once	TRBV7-6	NA	TRBJ2-5	CASSLLAEQETQYF	TGTGCCAGCAGCTTACTAGCAGAACAAGAGACCCAGTACTTC
few	TRBV10-3	NA	TRBJ1-5	CAISEIGEQPQHF	TGTGCCATCAGTGAGATTGGGGAGCAGCCCCAGCATTTT
NA	TRBV9	TRBD2	TRBJ2-2	CASSFSGRPGELFF	TGTGCCAGCAGCTTTAGCGGGAGACCCGGGGAGCTGTTTTTT
NA	TRBV30	NA	TRBJ1-6	CAWSGGGVSYNSPLHF	TGTGCCTGGAGTGGTGGGGGGGTCTCGTATAATTCACCCCTCCACTTT
few	TRBV19	NA	TRBJ2-2	CASSMPRGGELFF	TGTGCCAGTAGTATGCCACGGGGCGGGGAGCTGTTTTTT
NA	TRBV7-2	NA	TRBJ2-1	CASSGHQGGDYNEQFF	TGTGCCAGCAGCGGGCACCAGGGTGGAGACTACAATGAGCAGTTCTTC
few	TRBV14	NA	TRBJ2-4	CASSQVTGVDIQYF	TGTGCCAGCAGCCAAGTGACGGGAGTGGACATTCAGTACTTC
NA	TRBV24-1	NA	TRBJ1-2	CATSDPPRSYGYTF	TGTGCCACCAGTGATCCCCCCAGATCGTATGGCTACACCTTC
NA	TRBV27	NA	TRBJ1-1	CASSLKPGMNTEAFF	TGTGCCAGCAGTCTAAAACCAGGGATGAACACTGAAGCTTTCTTT
NA	TRBV24-1	NA	TRBJ2-3	CATSDLAGLTQYF	TGTGCCACCAGTGATTTGGCCGGGTTAACGCAGTATTTT
NA	TRBV5-1	TRBD2	TRBJ2-7	CASSLGLAGGFSPYEQYF	TGCGCCAGCAGCTTGGGGTTAGCGGGAGGATTTTCTCCCTACGAGCAGTACTTC
NA	TRBV28	TRBD1	TRBJ1-2	CASSRPDRAVEGYTF	TGTGCCAGCAGTCGACCGGACAGGGCGGTAGAGGGCTACACCTTC
few	TRBV20-1	TRBD2	TRBJ2-7	CSASTSGKREQYF	TGCAGTGCTAGTACGAGCGGGAAACGCGAGCAGTACTTC
NA	TRBV29-1	NA	TRBJ2-1	CTHSEGSYNEQFF	TGCACCCACTCGGAGGGCTCCTACAATGAGCAGTTCTTC
NA	TRBV5-1	NA	TRBJ2-3	CASSWGATDTQYF	TGCGCCAGCAGCTGGGGCGCTACAGATACGCAGTATTTT
NA	TRBV7-9	NA	TRBJ2-5	CASSLNGGAETQYF	TGTGCCAGCAGCTTGAACGGGGGTGCGGAGACCCAGTACTTC
NA	TRBV29-1	TRBD1	TRBJ1-1	CSGTGASTEAFF	TGCAGTGGTACAGGGGCGAGCACTGAAGCTTTCTTT
NA	TRBV5-1	TRBD2	TRBJ2-1	CASSLDRLAGGDEQFF	TGCGCCAGCAGCTTGGATCGTCTAGCGGGAGGCGATGAGCAGTTCTTC
NA	TRBV7-8	TRBD2	TRBJ2-1	CASSSLTTLAGGSNEQFF	TGTGCCAGCAGCTCACTAACGACCCTAGCGGGAGGGAGCAATGAGCAGTTCTTC
NA	TRBV15	TRBD2	TRBJ2-5	CATSRGGGETQYF	TGTGCCACCAGCAGAGGGGGAGGGGAGACCCAGTACTTC
NA	TRBV4-3	TRBD1	TRBJ2-4	CASSQDPGTGEAAKNIQYF	TGCGCCAGCAGCCAAGATCCGGGGACAGGGGAAGCGGCCAAAAACATTCAGTACTTC
NA	TRBV7-2	TRBD1	TRBJ2-7	CASSRGQVYEQYF	TGTGCCAGCAGCCGAGGACAGGTCTACGAGCAGTACTTC
NA	TRBV6-6	TRBD1	TRBJ2-7	CASSRQGETYEQYF	TGTGCCAGCAGTCGACAGGGGGAGACCTACGAGCAGTACTTC
NA	TRBV28	NA	TRBJ1-2	CASTVKPGYGYTF	TGTGCCAGCACCGTAAAACCAGGATATGGCTACACCTTC
NA	TRBV5-5	TRBD1	TRBJ1-2	CASSWTGDYGYTF	TGTGCCAGCAGCTGGACAGGGGACTATGGCTACACCTTC
NA	TRBV7-2	TRBD2	TRBJ2-5	CASSSSSGSFVTQYF	TGTGCCAGCAGCTCCTCTAGCGGGAGTTTCGTGACCCAGTACTTC
NA	TRBV5-1	TRBD1	TRBJ2-6	CASSLFRGRGPFLSGANVLTF	TGCGCCAGCAGCTTGTTCAGAGGCAGGGGGCCTTTTTTATCTGGGGCCAACGTCCTGACTTTC
NA	TRBV28	TRBD1	TRBJ1-2	CASSLPNPGQGGGYTF	TGTGCCAGCAGTCTTCCCAATCCGGGACAGGGAGGCGGCTACACCTTC
NA	TRBV7-2	TRBD2	TRBJ2-3	CASSLAPPTSASRKDTQYF	TGTGCCAGCAGCTTAGCACCACCAACTAGCGCCTCAAGAAAGGATACGCAGTATTTT
NA	TRBV4-3	NA	TRBJ2-7	CASSHRTGTYEQYF	TGCGCCAGCAGCCACCGGACGGGAACCTACGAGCAGTACTTC
NA	TRBV28	NA	TRBJ2-1	CASSIPRGGGYNEQFF	TGTGCCAGCAGTATCCCCCGGGGAGGGGGATACAATGAGCAGTTCTTC
NA	TRBV29-1	NA	TRBJ2-1	CSVPWAGYNEQFF	TGCAGCGTTCCCTGGGCAGGTTACAATGAGCAGTTCTTC
NA	TRBV3-1/TRBV3-2	NA	TRBJ2-7	CASSQALDSYEQYF	TGTGCCAGCAGCCAAGCTCTAGACTCCTACGAGCAGTACTTC
NA	TRBV5-8	TRBD2	TRBJ2-3	CASSFYGRAPGTDTQYF	TGTGCCAGCAGCTTCTACGGGAGGGCCCCGGGCACAGATACGCAGTATTTT